The 31 T cell receptor beta chains below were found in one sample sequenced in a study of OX40 agonist ivuxolimab in advanced cancers. The repertoire was sequenced with immunoSEQ multiplex PCR; TCRdb's copy has only in-frame clones and lacks some. The sample comprises about 46,000 clones, around 90% of which are singletons, and around 11% rests with the top ten. The input for sequencing was CD4+ or CD8+ T cells sorted from blood, taken in a trial of the OX40 agonist ivuxolimab. All receptors derive from an adult with an advanced solid tumor such as melanoma, head and neck, liver or kidney cancer.

The chain employs TRBV2 and TRBJ2-5, with TRBD1 as a possible D gene (5 bases). Trimming shortened V by 6 bases and J by 4 bases, and 15 bases separated the two germline ends. Germline CDR1 and CDR2: SNHLY and FYNNEI. CDR3 size: 14 residues. The CDR3, as DNA: TGTGCCAGCAGGGCATTAGGGGAAACAGAGACCCAGTACTTC. Translated, it gives CASRALGETETQYF.

This clone is medium-sized by share. The V call is TRBV7-9, the J call TRBJ1-6, with unresolved D. The CDR3 is made up of 14 amino acids. CDR1 and CDR2 (germline): SEHNR, FQNEAQ (reference sequence). Trimming took 1 base from V and 7 from J, leaving 8 bases between them. Here the CDR3 reads CASSLVQPNSPLHF. The CDR3 DNA sequence: TGTGCCAGCAGCTTAGTTCAGCCAAATTCACCCCTCCACTTT.

The chain joins TRBV4-1 to TRBJ1-2; tentative D call: TRBD1 (6 bases). CDR1 and CDR2 from the germline V gene are MGHRA and YSYEKL. Trimming removed 0 bases from V and 4 bases from J, with 15 bases in between. The length of the CDR3 is 16 residues. This chain's CDR3 is CASSQDGQLFGYGYTF. CDR3 in DNA: TGCGCCAGCAGCCAAGATGGACAGCTGTTTGGCTATGGCTACACCTTC.

The rearrangement joins TRBV19 to TRBJ1-2; D gene unclear. The germline V and J ends were trimmed by 6 bases and 5 bases, with 4 bases remaining between them. The CDR3 has 10 amino acids. CDR1 is LNHDA and CDR2 is SQIVND in the germline V gene (reference sequence). CDR3 in DNA: TGTGCCAGTAGACTGTATGGCTACACCTTC. It codes for CASRLYGYTF.

This clone was detected only once. The CDR3 is CASSQYTGDQPQHF. CDR3 in DNA: TGCGCCAGCAGCCAATACACAGGGGATCAGCCCCAGCATTTT. The rearrangement links TRBV4-1 to TRBJ1-5; 7 positions agree with TRBD1. Germline-derived CDR1 and CDR2 are MGHRA and YSYEKL. Trimming at V came to 2 bases and at J to 5 bases, leaving 3 bases not matched to a gene. The CDR3 length is 14 residues.

This rearrangement joins TRBV19 to TRBJ2-3; D might be TRBD1 (5 bases). The CDR3 consists of 14 residues. Trimming removed 5 bases at V and 2 bases at J, with 11 bases between. Germline V CDR1 and CDR2: LNHDA, SQIVND (reference sequence). The CDR3 is CASSRQGDTDTQYF. The CDR3 coding sequence is TGTGCCAGTAGTCGCCAGGGCGACACAGATACGCAGTATTTT. Using reference TRBV19 and TRBJ2-3 for the parts outside the CDR3, the full variable domain is DGGITQSPKYLFRKEGQNVTLSCEQNLNHDAMYWYRQDPGQGLRLIYYSQIVNDFQKGDIAEGYSVSREKKESFPLTVTSAQKNPTAFYLCASSRQGDTDTQYFGPGTRLTVL.

This clone was recorded only once. The genes are TRBV19 and TRBJ1-1; tentative D call: TRBD1 (5 bases). The CDR3 loop spans 13 amino acids. The V gene's germline CDR1 is LNHDA and CDR2 SQIVND (reference sequence). Trimming took off 7 bases at V and 1 base at J, with 10 bases between the two ends. CDR3 sequence: CASKRGTNTEAFF. The CDR3 nucleotides are TGTGCCAGTAAGAGGGGTACGAACACTGAAGCTTTCTTT.

The V call is TRBV15, the J call TRBJ2-1; tentatively, D is TRBD2 (6 bases). The V gene's germline CDR1 is LNHNV and CDR2 YYDKDF (reference sequence). V gave up 0 bases and J gave up 3 bases, with 15 bases separating them. CDR3 length: 17 amino acids. CDR3 in DNA: TGTGCCACCAGCAGAGATCTCGGACTATCAGACTACAATGAGCAGTTCTTC. This translates into CATSRDLGLSDYNEQFF. The whole variable domain, filled in from reference TRBV15 and TRBJ2-1, reads DAMVIQNPRYQVTQFGKPVTLSCSQTLNHNVMYWYQQKSSQAPKLLFHYYDKDFNNEADTPDNFQSRRPNTSFCFLDIRSPGLGDTAMYLCATSRDLGLSDYNEQFFGPGTRLTVL.

The genes are TRBV25-1 and TRBJ1-1, with TRBD1 matching over 7 bases. Germline CDR1 is MGHDK and CDR2 is SYGVNS. Germline trimming cut 6 bases from V and 1 base from J; bases unmatched to any gene: 2. The CDR3 is 13 amino acids. The CDR3 nucleotides are TGTGCCAGCAGAAGGGGGCCGAACACTGAAGCTTTCTTT. Amino acid sequence: CASRRGPNTEAFF. The complete variable domain, with remaining parts taken from reference TRBV25-1 and TRBJ1-1, reads EADIYQTPRYLVIGTGKKITLECSQTMGHDKMYWYQQDPGMELHLIHYSYGVNSTEKGDLSSESTVSRIRTEHFPLTLESARPSHTSQYLCASRRGPNTEAFFGQGTRLTVV.

The chain combines TRBV11-2 with TRBJ1-1, with a tentative D call TRBD1 (5 bases). V lost 6 bases and J lost 6, with 14 bases in between. Germline V CDR1 and CDR2: SGHAT, FQNNGV. The CDR3 covers 13 residues. CDR3: CASSWRQNSEAFF. For the CDR3, the DNA is TGTGCCAGCAGTTGGAGACAGAATTCTGAAGCTTTCTTT.

The gene calls are TRBV9 and TRBJ2-3; tentatively, D is TRBD1 (6 bases). V gave up 4 bases and J gave up 0 bases, with 15 bases separating them. The CDR3 is made up of 16 amino acids. CDR1 is SGDLS and CDR2 is YYNGEE in the germline V gene. This chain's CDR3 is CASSHNRALSTDTQYF. The CDR3 region has the DNA TGTGCCAGCAGCCACAACAGGGCCCTAAGCACAGATACGCAGTATTTT.

J is TRBJ2-1 and V is TRBV28, with 12 bases aligning to TRBD2. The CDR3 loop spans 15 amino acids. Losses at the gene ends were 6 bases for V and 8 bases for J; bases not matched to a gene: 8. In germline, CDR1 is MDHEN, CDR2 SYDVKM. The CDR3 sequence is CASRSRLAGDDEQFF. The DNA for the CDR3 is TGTGCCAGCAGATCGAGACTAGCGGGGGACGATGAGCAGTTCTTC.

The rearrangement joins TRBV5-1 to TRBJ2-3; D not resolved. The CDR3 runs to 12 residues. Germline V CDR1 and CDR2: SGHRS, YFSETQ. Trimming cost V 3 bases and J 2 bases, with 4 bases left between them. The CDR3, as DNA: TGCGCCAGCAGCTGGAACACAGATACGCAGTATTTT. It is translated as CASSWNTDTQYF.

The chain uses TRBV7-2 and TRBJ1-2; no clear D gene. Germline lookup yields CDR1 SGHTA and CDR2 FQGNSA. The CDR3 is made up of 17 amino acids. Trimming took 0 bases from V and 2 from J, leaving 16 bases between them. The DNA for the CDR3 is TGTGCCAGCAGCTTAGCTAGTGGTGCGACTCCGAACTATGGCTACACCTTC. Amino acids: CASSLASGATPNYGYTF. The full variable domain, completed using reference TRBV7-2 and TRBJ1-2, is GAGVSQSPSNKVTEKGKDVELRCDPISGHTALYWYRQSLGQGLEFLIYFQGNSAPDKSGLPSDRFSAERTGGSVSTLTIQRTQQEDSAVYLCASSLASGATPNYGYTFGSGTRLTVV.

The chain joins TRBV10-3 to TRBJ1-1; no reliable D call. Trimming took off 4 bases at V and 0 bases at J, with 15 bases between the two ends. Germline lookup yields CDR1 ENHRY and CDR2 SYGVKD. CDR3 length equals 16 residues. The CDR3 nucleotides are TGTGCCATCAGTGGTATCGGGAACGGAATGAACACTGAAGCTTTCTTT. It translates to CAISGIGNGMNTEAFF.

The V gene is TRBV9, the J gene TRBJ2-2; D is uncertain. V shed 3 bases and J shed 4 bases, with 16 bases lying between them. CDR3 length: 16 residues. Germline-derived CDR1 and CDR2 are SGDLS and YYNGEE. The DNA of the CDR3 is TGTGCCAGCAGCGCCCGCACTCTTCCTGGCACCGGGGAGCTGTTTTTT. This codes for CASSARTLPGTGELFF.

The count of this clone is one. This sequence joins TRBV28 and TRBJ2-5, with 8 positions matching TRBD1. Germline CDR1 reads MDHEN; CDR2 reads SYDVKM. V was pared by 1 base and J by 5 bases, with 6 bases of the junction left unmatched. The CDR3 length is 15 residues. The CDR3 loop is CASSLSGQGLETQYF. The CDR3 DNA follows: TGTGCCAGCAGTTTATCAGGACAGGGACTTGAGACCCAGTACTTC.

This chain uses TRBV4-3 with TRBJ2-2, with 8 nucleotides matching TRBD2. Trimming cost V 0 bases and J 2 bases; bases outside gene matches: 2. Per germline, CDR1 LGHNA and CDR2 YSLEER. The CDR3 totals 16 residues. The CDR3 nucleotides read TGCGCCAGCAGCCAAGAAACTAGCGGCAACACCGGGGAGCTGTTTTTT. The encoded protein is CASSQETSGNTGELFF.

V and J are TRBV7-9 and TRBJ1-1; D uncertain. This CDR3 spans 14 amino acids. The germline V and J ends were trimmed by 1 base and 4 bases, with 10 bases remaining between them. Germline V gives CDR1 SEHNR, CDR2 FQNEAQ (reference sequence). Here the CDR3 reads CASSLEGFGTEAFF. The DNA for the CDR3 is TGTGCCAGCAGCTTAGAAGGTTTTGGCACTGAAGCTTTCTTT.

This clone has just a few counts. The chain couples TRBV7-9 to TRBJ1-2; D is unresolved. This CDR3 comprises 14 residues. Germline V gene data show CDR1 as SEHNR and CDR2 as FQNEAQ (reference sequence). The V end was cut by 1 base, the J end by 8 bases, with 14 bases between. For the CDR3, the DNA is TGTGCCAGCAGCTTAGGTATTCTATATGGAGGCTACACCTTC. Residues: CASSLGILYGGYTF.

This clone is a singleton in its sample. The chain uses TRBV19 and TRBJ1-2; D ambiguous. Germline loops: CDR1 LNHDA, CDR2 SQIVND (reference sequence). This CDR3 is 10 amino acids long. V shed 7 bases and J shed 6 bases, with 6 bases lying between them. The CDR3 bases are TGTGCCAGTAATATGAATGGCTACACCTTC. This sequence encodes CASNMNGYTF.

Only one count was recorded for this clone. The rearrangement uses TRBV19 and TRBJ2-1; D is perhaps TRBD2 (5 bases). Between the trimmed V and J ends, which lost 4 bases and 9 bases, there was a span of 13 bases. This CDR3 contains 13 residues. CDR1 is LNHDA and CDR2 is SQIVND in the germline V gene (reference sequence). The chain's CDR3 is CASSKRPAGEQFF. The CDR3 coding sequence is TGTGCCAGTAGTAAGCGGCCCGCAGGTGAGCAGTTCTTC.

The chain has TRBV4-1 and TRBJ1-2, with a possible D match to TRBD1 (5 bases). The CDR3 length is 14 residues. V was clipped by 1 base and J by 7 bases, with 13 bases between them. CDR1 MGHRA and CDR2 YSYEKL come from the germline V gene. CDR3 sequence: CASSQANGGFGYTF. DNA of the CDR3: TGCGCCAGCAGCCAAGCGAACGGGGGATTTGGCTACACCTTC.

This chain links TRBV4-1 with TRBJ2-1; 8 bases are shared with TRBD2. From germline, CDR1 is MGHRA and CDR2 YSYEKL. The V segment lost 3 bases and the J segment 10 bases; nucleotides outside the gene matches: 23. CDR3 length: 19 amino acids. CDR3 sequence: CASSQFLEGSTGGPREQFF. The CDR3 DNA sequence: TGCGCCAGCAGCCAGTTTCTTGAAGGGAGTACGGGAGGGCCAAGAGAGCAGTTCTTC.

The CDR3: CASSPGQGAHTEAFF. In nucleotides, the CDR3 is TGTGCCAGCTCACCCGGACAGGGGGCGCACACTGAAGCTTTCTTT. The chain combines TRBV18 with TRBJ1-1; the match to TRBD1 covers 11 bases. J gave up 3 bases and V 3 bases, and 3 bases lay outside the gene matches. Germline V gives CDR1 KGHSH, CDR2 LQKENI. CDR3 size: 15 residues.

This chain joins TRBV7-2 and TRBJ1-2; no clear D gene. Germline loops: CDR1 SGHTA, CDR2 FQGNSA. The CDR3 is made up of 13 amino acids. The V end was cut by 5 bases, the J end by 3 bases, with 10 bases between. In DNA form, the CDR3 reads TGTGCCAGCAGCCCCCTTATGGACTATGGCTACACCTTC. Translated: CASSPLMDYGYTF.

V usage is TRBV4-2 and J usage is TRBJ2-1; 13 nucleotides match TRBD2. The J segment lost 0 bases and the V segment lost 4 bases, leaving 9 bases of the junction unmatched. Germline V lookup: CDR1 LGHNA, CDR2 YNFKEQ. The CDR3 is 19 amino acids. CDR3 DNA: TGTGCCAGCAGCCCAGCCGGGACTAGCGGGACAAGCTCCTACAATGAGCAGTTCTTC. This codes for CASSPAGTSGTSSYNEQFF.

The rearrangement links TRBV6-5 to TRBJ2-2, with D perhaps assigned TRBD1 or TRBD2 (5 bases each). The V end lost 2 bases, the J end lost 1 base, and 5 bases lay between the germline ends. The CDR3 runs 14 residues. Germline-derived CDR1 and CDR2 are MNHEY and SVGAGI. CDR3 coding DNA: TGTGCCAGCAGTTACGGGGGGAACACCGGGGAGCTGTTTTTT. Encoded protein: CASSYGGNTGELFF.

The chain couples TRBV7-2 to TRBJ2-7; D may be TRBD1 or TRBD2 (6 bases each). CDR3 length equals 15 residues. CDR1 SGHTA and CDR2 FQGNSA come from the germline V gene. The germline V and J ends were trimmed by 1 base and 6 bases, with 16 bases remaining between them. For the CDR3, the DNA is TGTGCCAGCAGCTTAGGCGTGGGGGGCCTGCCCGAGCAGTACTTC. As protein: CASSLGVGGLPEQYF. Filled out from reference TRBV7-2 and TRBJ2-7, the complete variable domain reads GAGVSQSPSNKVTEKGKDVELRCDPISGHTALYWYRQSLGQGLEFLIYFQGNSAPDKSGLPSDRFSAERTGGSVSTLTIQRTQQEDSAVYLCASSLGVGGLPEQYFGPGTRLTVT.

This rearrangement joins TRBV27 to TRBJ2-7; maybe TRBD1 (5 bases). V was shortened by 4 bases and J by 4 bases, with 11 bases between the two germline ends. Germline loops: CDR1 MNHEY, CDR2 SMNVEV (reference sequence). The CDR3 consists of 13 residues. The CDR3 loop reads CASSSGAGYEQYF. The CDR3 nucleotides read TGTGCCAGCAGTTCGGGTGCAGGGTACGAGCAGTACTTC.

This clone was seen just once. The chain has TRBV5-1 and TRBJ2-1, with 8 bases that match TRBD2. V lost 1 base and J lost 6; bases outside the gene matches: 12. The CDR3 is made up of 17 amino acids. Germline CDR1 and CDR2: SGHRS and YFSETQ. CDR3 sequence: CASSLRLAQETLNEQFF. The CDR3 nucleotides read TGCGCCAGCAGCTTGCGACTAGCGCAAGAAACTCTCAATGAGCAGTTCTTC.